These 14 T cell receptor beta chains were sequenced from one sample in a study of blood T cells in healthy people across ages. It was with a sample-barcoded 5' primer and a J-beta primer mix that a second PCR of about 7 to 12 cycles was run. TCRdb re-called the 5' RACE reads through MiXCR, storing one row per CDR3 protein. Here the sample spans over 950,000 distinct CDR3 sequences, roughly 47% being singletons. Material: blood. These receptors were taken from a woman aged 60-70 years in good health.

The sample holds a few counts of this clonotype. V usage is TRBV27 and J usage is TRBJ1-2; no clear D gene. V dropped 4 bases and J dropped 3 bases, with 9 bases sitting between them. Per the germline V gene, CDR1 is MNHEY and CDR2 is SMNVEV (reference sequence). CDR3 length equals 13 residues. The CDR3 reads CASSYGYDYGYTF. The CDR3 DNA reads TGTGCCAGCAGTTATGGCTATGACTATGGCTACACCTTC.

The rearrangement links TRBV5-4 to TRBJ1-6, with 7 nucleotides matching TRBD1. This CDR3 comprises 16 residues. The V and J ends lost 5 bases and 5 bases, in that order; junction bases with no gene match: 10. Germline values: CDR1 SGHNT, CDR2 YYREEE (reference sequence). The CDR3 region is CASRAGGAWNNSPLHF. CDR3 DNA: TGTGCCAGCAGGGCAGGGGGTGCTTGGAATAATTCACCCCTCCACTTT.

This chain joins TRBV25-1 and TRBJ1-1, with D perhaps matching TRBD1 (5 bases). Germline V lookup: CDR1 MGHDK, CDR2 SYGVNS. This CDR3 has 12 residues. Deletions cut 8 bases from V and 8 bases from J, with 15 bases between. The chain's CDR3 is CASGGERREAFF. The CDR3 coding sequence is TGTGCCAGCGGGGGGGAACGCAGGGAAGCTTTCTTT.

The chain employs TRBV10-3 and TRBJ2-3; 8 bases fit TRBD2. Germline trimming cut 6 bases from V and 0 bases from J; bases unmatched to any gene: 5. CDR1 ENHRY and CDR2 SYGVKD come from the germline V gene. The CDR3 sequence is 15 residues long. The CDR3 reads CAISPLAGSTDTQYF. CDR3 coding DNA: TGTGCCATCAGCCCCTTAGCGGGAAGCACAGATACGCAGTATTTT.

This chain uses TRBV25-1 with TRBJ2-1; TRBD1 is a possible D gene (5 bases). The CDR3 has 14 residues. Trimming removed 3 bases from V and 2 bases from J, with 8 bases in between. Germline V gene lookup returns CDR1 MGHDK and CDR2 SYGVNS. The CDR3 spells CASSESTAYNEQFF. In DNA, the CDR3 is TGTGCCAGCAGTGAGTCGACAGCCTACAATGAGCAGTTCTTC.

This sequence joins TRBV6-1 and TRBJ2-1; TRBD2 agrees at 11 bases. Germline V gene lookup returns CDR1 MNHNS and CDR2 SASEGT. The V gene end was trimmed by 11 bases and the J gene end by 10 bases; junction bases not matched to a gene: 16. The CDR3 sequence is 15 residues long. The CDR3 DNA reads as TGTGCCGCCAAACTAGCGGGAGTTATTATACGCGAGCAGTTCTTC. Amino acids: CAAKLAGVIIREQFF.

The chain couples TRBV20-1 to TRBJ1-6; TRBD1 aligns across 7 bases. The germline V gene encodes CDR1 DFQATT and CDR2 SNEGSKA (reference sequence). V shed 7 bases, J shed 5 bases, and the junction held 14 bases outside the gene matches. CDR3 size: 16 residues. The CDR3, as DNA: TGCAGTGTCATCGGGACAGCAAGTCGGAATAATTCACCCCTCCACTTT. Its protein is CSVIGTASRNNSPLHF.

The rearrangement links TRBV18 to TRBJ1-5, with D perhaps matching TRBD1 (5 bases). Trimming took off 3 bases at V and 4 bases at J, with 19 bases between the two ends. Germline CDR1 and CDR2: KGHSH and LQKENI. This CDR3 is 17 amino acids long. The CDR3 spells CASSPTGGRGPNQPQHF. CDR3 nucleotide sequence: TGTGCCAGCTCACCTACCGGGGGGAGAGGGCCGAATCAGCCCCAGCATTTT.

This chain uses TRBV5-1 with TRBJ2-2, with D unclear. V lost 4 bases to trimming and J lost 5 bases, with 15 bases between them. This CDR3 contains 15 residues. Germline CDR1 SGHRS, CDR2 YFSETQ. The CDR3 nucleotides are TGCGCCAGCAGCGTATCACGGGTGGGGACCGGGGAGCTGTTTTTT. It is translated as CASSVSRVGTGELFF. The full variable domain, completed using reference TRBV5-1 and TRBJ2-2, is KAGVTQTPRYLIKTRGQQVTLSCSPISGHRSVSWYQQTPGQGLQFLFEYFSETQRNKGNFPGRFSGRQFSNSRSEMNVSTLELGDSALYLCASSVSRVGTGELFFGEGSRLTVL.

The chain couples TRBV30 to TRBJ2-5; D gene unclear. The ends were cut back, 2 bases at V and 4 bases at J, with 14 bases in the middle. CDR3 length equals 14 residues. Germline V lookup: CDR1 GTSNPN, CDR2 SVGIG (reference sequence). The CDR3 sequence: CAWSSRQVGETQYF. The CDR3 DNA reads as TGTGCCTGGAGTTCTCGGCAGGTGGGAGAGACCCAGTACTTC.

The chain joins TRBV15 to TRBJ2-3, with D perhaps TRBD1 or TRBD2 (5 bases each). CDR3 size: 16 residues. Germline CDR1 is LNHNV and CDR2 is YYDKDF (reference sequence). Trimming took 3 bases from V and 6 from J, leaving 19 bases between them. The CDR3 loop reads CATSSPGEGPRDTQYF. For the CDR3, the DNA is TGTGCCACCAGCAGCCCCGGCGAGGGACCGAGGGATACGCAGTATTTT. Drawing the rest from reference TRBV15 and TRBJ2-3, the complete variable domain is DAMVIQNPRYQVTQFGKPVTLSCSQTLNHNVMYWYQQKSSQAPKLLFHYYDKDFNNEADTPDNFQSRRPNTSFCFLDIRSPGLGDTAMYLCATSSPGEGPRDTQYFGPGTRLTVL.

The chain uses TRBV27 and TRBJ2-1; D may be TRBD1 (6 bases). The CDR3 has 13 amino acids. Looked up from germline, CDR1 is MNHEY and CDR2 is SMNVEV (reference sequence). The ends were cut back, 6 bases at V and 10 bases at J, with 16 bases in the middle. The CDR3 coding sequence is TGTGCCAGCAGAAGCCAGGGGTCAACCGAGCAGTTCTTC. As protein: CASRSQGSTEQFF.

The chain has TRBV14 and TRBJ1-4; 8 nucleotides agree with TRBD1. The V and J ends lost 6 bases and 8 bases, in that order; junction bases with no gene match: 8. The CDR3 has 14 residues. Per the germline V gene, CDR1 is SGHDN and CDR2 is FVKESK. CDR3 protein: CASRPQGVKEKLFF. The CDR3 DNA reads TGTGCCAGCAGACCACAGGGGGTTAAGGAAAAACTGTTTTTT.

The chain carries TRBV9 and TRBJ1-2; TRBD1 might be the D (6 bases). There are 17 residues in the CDR3. CDR1 and CDR2 from the germline V gene are SGDLS and YYNGEE. V shed 5 bases and J shed 2 bases, with 22 bases lying between them. CDR3 sequence reads: CASSLAGAQGHNYGYTF. The CDR3 nucleotides are TGTGCCAGCAGTTTAGCGGGGGCACAGGGACACAACTATGGCTACACCTTC.